Reported below is one T cell receptor beta chain. Its antigen is still unknown. This entry belongs to a study of T cell responses to AZD1222 COVID-19 vaccine. Whole-study results and caveats: Regions left unmutated in variants are reportedly the target of nearly half of spike-specific TCRs. The study found Spike-specific TCR breadth and depth rose after two AZD1222 doses. It was only a handful of AZD1222 recipients who were seropositive at baseline. Most donors were white British, females outnumbered males, and clonal diversity was possibly underestimated.

The protocol was immunoSEQ multiplex PCR, while the TCRdb copy is restricted to in-frame clones and leaves out a portion. This table holds 45,000 to 55,000 clones, around four fifths found once. This CDR3 is 14 amino acids long. CDR1 and CDR2 (germline): MNHEY, SVGAGI. V was shortened by 6 bases and J by 4 bases, with 15 bases between the two germline ends. The chain combines TRBV6-5 with TRBJ1-2, with a tentative D call TRBD1 (5 bases). The source of this sequence is an adult in good health. Sequencing was performed on peripheral blood, taken on day 0 of AZD1222 vaccination. The CDR3 nucleotides read TGTGCCAGCAGGAAGGGGTCTAAAGGCTATGGCTACACCTTC. This translates into CASRKGSKGYGYTF.